The following is a T cell receptor (beta chain) sequence with its context. The antigen remains unidentified. The entry originates in a study of T cell responses to AZD1222 COVID-19 vaccine. Study summary: The analysis combined second doses at about 4 or about 12 weeks. Study-wide points: There were vaccine-associated CD4 TCRs across spike, dominant at 160-218 and 743-854.

TCRdb's table, derived via immunoSEQ multiplex PCR, lists solely in-frame clones and lacks some. The sample carries 70,000 or so clones, roughly 90% recorded once. CDR1 LNHDA and CDR2 SQIVND come from the germline V gene (reference sequence). This CDR3 spans 15 amino acids. V was cut by 5 bases and J by 0 bases, with 11 bases left in between. This receptor was obtained from an adult in good health. The sequencing used peripheral blood, collected on day 0 of AZD1222 vaccination. This chain connects TRBV19 to TRBJ1-3; weak D call: TRBD1 (6 bases). CDR3 sequence reads: CASSPTGTSGNTIYF. The CDR3 DNA reads as TGTGCCAGTAGTCCAACAGGGACCTCTGGAAACACCATATATTTT.